This note documents a single T cell receptor (beta chain) sequence. The antigen it binds to is not known. No much larger clone exists at a distance of one base, and base qualities are not known. For sequencing of the TCRbeta CDR3 region, genomic DNA was extracted from the sorted cells. TCRbeta CDR3 regions were sequenced using the immunoSEQ Assay. Not all clones reach the TCRdb copy of this immuneACCESS table, which keeps in-frame sequences only. Checked studies attribute under half of the gap to unresolved V genes and leave the rest unexplained. This sample holds some 90,000 clones; around 87% were observed only once. Jointly, the top ten make up about 0.33% of the sample. According to the germline V gene, CDR1 reads SGDLS and CDR2 reads YYNGEE. V is cut back by 7 bases and J by 4 bases, with 8 bases in the junction unmatched. Counted from cysteine to phenylalanine, this CDR3 has 14 amino acids. The CDR3 DNA has 42 bases and is translated from base 1.

The trial excluded patients who had a history of autoimmune disease or who were on systemic immunosuppression. Peripheral blood for TCR sequencing was collected from all dose cohorts at baseline, on cycle 4 day 1, and on cycle 7 day 1. The samples were drawn from a first-in-human, open-label, multicenter phase I dose-escalation trial of ivuxolimab. The trial enrolled adults with locally advanced or metastatic head and neck squamous cell, hepatocellular, melanoma or renal cell carcinoma. Before TCR sequencing, CD4+ T cells and CD8+ T cells from peripheral blood were sorted into separate populations. These data belong to a study of OX40 agonist ivuxolimab in advanced cancers. For the study in its entirety: Ivuxolimab was an agonistic, fully human IgG2 monoclonal antibody directed against OX40 (CD134), a costimulatory receptor. Intravenous ivuxolimab was administered to patients every 2 weeks at six dose levels: 0.01, 0.1, 0.3, 1.5, 3 and 10 mg/kg. Among the roughly 52 dose-escalation patients, about 19 had hepatocellular carcinoma, roughly 15 melanoma, 9 renal cell carcinoma and 9 head and neck cancer. A male proportion of approximately 83% and a mean age of 60 years, ranging from about 23 to 79, were recorded for the dose-escalation cohort. Patients were allowed to have had prior anti-PD-1, anti-PD-L1 or anti-CTLA-4 therapy, and approximately 40% of the dose-escalation patients had previously received checkpoint inhibitors. Partial responses occurred in three dose-escalation patients: two with cutaneous melanoma and one with hepatocellular carcinoma. The purpose of peripheral TCRbeta sequencing was to test whether ivuxolimab changed TCR sequence diversity and led to clonal T-cell expansion. The paper covers the monotherapy dose-escalation part of the phase I ivuxolimab trial, which included N of about 50 patients.

The investigation overall reported the following: After ivuxolimab, CD8+ T cells had more expanded clones than CD4+ T cells on average. The antigen specificity of the peripheral T cells that underwent clonal expansion was not determined. Partial responders in the 0.1-3.0 mg/kg groups had among the lowest normalized peripheral clonal expansion, especially among CD8+ T cells. Low levels of normalized T-cell clonal expansion were also seen in some patients who did not respond. Clonal expansion of both CD4+ and CD8+ blood T cells was observed from baseline to week 6 at doses 0.1 to 3.0 mg/kg.

This clonotype was sampled from an adult with an advanced solid tumor such as melanoma, head and neck, liver or kidney cancer. This sample comprised CD4+ or CD8+ T cells sorted from blood, obtained in a trial of the OX40 agonist ivuxolimab. Recombination connected TRBV9 to TRBJ2-5; 9 middle bases align to TRBD2. The DNA sequence reads TGTGCCAGCGGCGCGGGGGGGCACCCAGAGACCCAGTACTTC. This gives the protein CASGAGGHPETQYF.